This TCR beta chain was identified in a study of T cells in Graves' hyperthyroidism and ophthalmopathy. This clonotype was recorded many times. The target antigen is unknown. The CDR3 regions of TCR beta were amplified from RNA transcripts. HTBI primers were the set used in a first-round RT-PCR of the TCR CDR3. One entry per CDR3 protein results from TCRdb running MiXCR on the multiplex PCR reads. The data contain roughly 110,000 distinct CDR3 sequences, approximately 15% of them singletons. CDR1 is MDHEN, CDR2 SYDVKM, per germline. V gave up 6 bases and J gave up 9 bases; unmatched junction bases: 10. The length of the CDR3 is 16 residues. General study findings and limits: Most thyroid-expanded clonotypes above 0.001 were also found in blood.

Stable hyperthyroidism: no ophthalmopathy progression over 18 months of follow-up. Diagnostic decisions used clinical symptoms, serum thyroxine and TRAb, thyroid ultrasound and orbital computed tomography. Sequences were obtained from blood. The chain joins TRBV28 to TRBJ2-1; TRBD2 matches at 14 bases. The clonotype originates from a woman aged 50 to 65 with Graves' hyperthyroidism. The chain's CDR3 is CASSPGTSGRRGEQFF. CDR3 coding DNA: TGTGCCAGCAGCCCCGGGACTAGCGGGAGAAGAGGTGAGCAGTTCTTC.